This T cell receptor beta chain was recorded in a study of CD8 T cells in ankylosing spondylitis. One entry per CDR3 protein, called by TCRdb with MiXCR from the 5' RACE reads. The sample lists some 200,000 distinct CDR3 sequences, roughly 13% seen once, with approximately 15% in the top ten. Trimming took off 6 bases at V and 2 bases at J, with 13 bases between the two ends. This CDR3 is 13 amino acids long. Germline V gene sequence: CDR1 DFQATT, CDR2 SNEGSKA (reference sequence). This clonotype occurred many times. This receptor was taken from a male donor with ankylosing spondylitis or in good health (not recorded which). The rearrangement uses TRBV20-1 and TRBJ2-5, with TRBD1 as a possible D gene (6 bases). The sequenced material came from blood, either unsorted or a sorted T cell fraction (not recorded which). CDR3 sequence reads: CSAPTGHQETQYF. The DNA of the CDR3 is TGCAGTGCGCCGACAGGTCATCAAGAGACCCAGTACTTC.